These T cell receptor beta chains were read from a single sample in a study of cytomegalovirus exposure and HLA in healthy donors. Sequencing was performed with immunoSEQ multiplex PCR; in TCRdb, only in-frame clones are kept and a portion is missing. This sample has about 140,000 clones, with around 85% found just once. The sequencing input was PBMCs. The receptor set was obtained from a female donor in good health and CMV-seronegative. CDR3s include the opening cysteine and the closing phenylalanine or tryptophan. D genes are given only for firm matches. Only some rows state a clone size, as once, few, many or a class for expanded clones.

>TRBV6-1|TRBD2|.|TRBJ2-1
TGTGCCAGCAGTGAAGCAGGGCGGGGGGGACTCGGTGAGCAGTTCTTC
CASSEAGRGGLGEQFF
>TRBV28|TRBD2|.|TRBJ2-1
TGTGCCAGCAGTTCGCCTCTAGCGGGAGTGTTCAATGAGCAGTTCTTC
CASSSPLAGVFNEQFF
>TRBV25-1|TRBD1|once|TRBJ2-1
TGTGCCAGCCGTACAGGGGATGAGCAGTTCTTC
CASRTGDEQFF
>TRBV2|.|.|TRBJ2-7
TGTGCCAGCAAACGAGGACAGTTCCACGAGCAGTACTTC
CASKRGQFHEQYF
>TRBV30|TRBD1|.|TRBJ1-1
TGTGCCTGGGGACAGGGGGTCGATTCGGGGTCTGAAGCTTTCTTT
CAWGQGVDSGSEAFF
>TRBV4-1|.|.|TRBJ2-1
TGCGCCAGCAGCCAAGAAGTAGCTGGCAATGAGCAGTTCTTC
CASSQEVAGNEQFF
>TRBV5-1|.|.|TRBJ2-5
TGCGCCAGCTCTCGACAGTCCAAAGAGACCCAGTACTTC
CASSRQSKETQYF
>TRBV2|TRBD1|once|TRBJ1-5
TGTGCCAGCAGTGGGGGACAGGCGGGCCAGCCCCAGCATTTT
CASSGGQAGQPQHF
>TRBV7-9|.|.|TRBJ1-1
TGTGCCAGCAGCTTGACAGGAGCAACTGAAGCTTTCTTT
CASSLTGATEAFF
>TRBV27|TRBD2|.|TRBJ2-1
TGTGCCAGCAGCCCCGGGACTAGCTGGGGTGAGCAGTTCTTC
CASSPGTSWGEQFF
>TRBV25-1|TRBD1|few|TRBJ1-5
TGTGCCAGCAGTACGACAGGGCAGAATCAGCCCCAGCATTTT
CASSTTGQNQPQHF
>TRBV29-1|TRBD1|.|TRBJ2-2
TGCAGCGTTGGGGAGACAGGGATTCGCACCGGGGAGCTGTTTTTT
CSVGETGIRTGELFF
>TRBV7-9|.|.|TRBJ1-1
TGTGCCAGCAGTCGGGGGAACACTGAAGCTTTCTTT
CASSRGNTEAFF
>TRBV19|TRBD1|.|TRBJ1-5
TGTGCCAGTGCCCACAGGGGGAATCAGCCCCAGCATTTT
CASAHRGNQPQHF